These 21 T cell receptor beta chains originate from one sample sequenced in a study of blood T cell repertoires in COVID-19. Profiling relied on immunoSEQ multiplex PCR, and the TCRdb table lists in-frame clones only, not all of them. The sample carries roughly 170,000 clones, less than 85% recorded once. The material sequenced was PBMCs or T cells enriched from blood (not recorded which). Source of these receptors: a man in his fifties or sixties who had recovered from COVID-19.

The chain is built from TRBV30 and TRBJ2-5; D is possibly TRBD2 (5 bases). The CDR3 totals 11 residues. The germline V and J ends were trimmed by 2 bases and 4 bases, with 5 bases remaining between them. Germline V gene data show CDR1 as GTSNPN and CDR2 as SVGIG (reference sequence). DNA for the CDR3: TGTGCCTGGAGTAGCGGAGAGACCCAGTACTTC. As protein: CAWSSGETQYF. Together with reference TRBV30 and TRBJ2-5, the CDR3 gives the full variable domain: SQTIHQWPATLVQPVGSPLSLECTVEGTSNPNLYWYRQAAGRGLQLLFYSVGIGQISSEVPQNLSASRPQDRQFILSSKKLLLSDSGFYLCAWSSGETQYFGPGTRLLVL.

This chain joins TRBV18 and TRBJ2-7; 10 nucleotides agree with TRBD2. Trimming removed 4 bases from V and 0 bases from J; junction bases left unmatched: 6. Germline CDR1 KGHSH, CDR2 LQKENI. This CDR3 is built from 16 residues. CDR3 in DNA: TGTGCCAGCTCACAATCTAGCGGGGGTCTCTCCTACGAGCAGTACTTC. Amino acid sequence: CASSQSSGGLSYEQYF.

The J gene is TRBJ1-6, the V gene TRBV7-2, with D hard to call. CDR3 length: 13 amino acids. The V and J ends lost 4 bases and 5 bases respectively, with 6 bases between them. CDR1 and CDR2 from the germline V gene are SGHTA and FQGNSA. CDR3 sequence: CASSSVDNSPLHF. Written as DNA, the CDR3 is TGTGCCAGCAGCTCGGTCGATAATTCACCCCTCCACTTT. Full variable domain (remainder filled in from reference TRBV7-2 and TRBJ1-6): GAGVSQSPSNKVTEKGKDVELRCDPISGHTALYWYRQSLGQGLEFLIYFQGNSAPDKSGLPSDRFSAERTGGSVSTLTIQRTQQEDSAVYLCASSSVDNSPLHFGNGTRLTVT.

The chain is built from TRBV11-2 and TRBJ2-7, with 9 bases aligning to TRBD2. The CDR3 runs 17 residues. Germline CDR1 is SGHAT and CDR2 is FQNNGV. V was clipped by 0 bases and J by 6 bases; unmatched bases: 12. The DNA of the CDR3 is TGTGCCAGCAGCTTAGAGGCAAGCGGGGGGTTGCTTGCCGAGCAGTACTTC. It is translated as CASSLEASGGLLAEQYF.

The chain's CDR3 is CASSPGTAYNSPLHF. The CDR3, as DNA: TGTGCCAGCAGCCCCGGGACAGCTTATAATTCACCCCTCCACTTT. The chain couples TRBV7-8 to TRBJ1-6; 7 bases match TRBD1. Unmatched junction bases numbered 5, after V lost 5 bases and J lost 4 bases. There are 15 residues in the CDR3. CDR1 SGHVS and CDR2 FQNEAQ come from the germline V gene. Variable domain in full (rest from reference TRBV7-8 and TRBJ1-6): GAGVSQSPRYKVAKRGQDVALRCDPISGHVSLFWYQQALGQGPEFLTYFQNEAQLDKSGLPSDRFFAERPEGSVSTLKIQRTQQEDSAVYLCASSPGTAYNSPLHFGNGTRLTVT.

Here the CDR3 reads CASSPSTGVNYGYTF. CDR3 DNA: TGCGCCAGCAGCCCGTCGACAGGGGTAAACTATGGCTACACCTTC. The chain joins TRBV4-3 to TRBJ1-2; TRBD1 matches at 8 bases. Per germline, CDR1 LGHNA and CDR2 YSLEER. V lost 4 bases and J lost 2; bases outside the gene matches: 6. This CDR3 is built from 15 residues.

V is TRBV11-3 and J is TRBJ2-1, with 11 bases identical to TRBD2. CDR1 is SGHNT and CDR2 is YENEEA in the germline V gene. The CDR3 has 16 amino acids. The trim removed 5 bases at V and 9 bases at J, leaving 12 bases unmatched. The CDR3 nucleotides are TGTGCCAGCAGCCTTGGGGGTACTAGCGGGGGTGGTGAGCAGTTCTTC. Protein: CASSLGGTSGGGEQFF.

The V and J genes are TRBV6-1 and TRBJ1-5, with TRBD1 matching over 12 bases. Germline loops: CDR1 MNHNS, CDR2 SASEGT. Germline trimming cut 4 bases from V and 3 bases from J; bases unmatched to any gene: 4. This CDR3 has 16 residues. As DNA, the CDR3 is TGTGCCAGCAGTGCCCGGGACAGGGGGCCCAATCAGCCCCAGCATTTT. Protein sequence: CASSARDRGPNQPQHF.

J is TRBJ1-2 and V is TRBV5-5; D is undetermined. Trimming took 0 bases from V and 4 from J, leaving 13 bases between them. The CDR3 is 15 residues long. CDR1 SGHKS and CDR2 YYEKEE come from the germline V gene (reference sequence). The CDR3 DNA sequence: TGTGCCAGCAGCTTGGACGGTTCTGGGAGCTATGGCTACACCTTC. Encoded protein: CASSLDGSGSYGYTF.

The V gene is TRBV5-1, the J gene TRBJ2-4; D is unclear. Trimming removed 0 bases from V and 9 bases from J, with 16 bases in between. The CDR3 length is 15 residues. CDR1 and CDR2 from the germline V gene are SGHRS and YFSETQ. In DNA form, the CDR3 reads TGCGCCAGCAGCTTGGACCAGACCAGGTCCGGCATTCAGTACTTC. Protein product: CASSLDQTRSGIQYF.

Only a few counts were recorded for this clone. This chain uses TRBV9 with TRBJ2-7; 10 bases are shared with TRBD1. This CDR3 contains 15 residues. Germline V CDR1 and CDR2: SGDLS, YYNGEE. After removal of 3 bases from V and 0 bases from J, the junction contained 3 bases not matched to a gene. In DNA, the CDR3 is TGTGCCAGCAGCGCGGGACAGGGGCGCTCCTACGAGCAGTACTTC. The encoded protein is CASSAGQGRSYEQYF.

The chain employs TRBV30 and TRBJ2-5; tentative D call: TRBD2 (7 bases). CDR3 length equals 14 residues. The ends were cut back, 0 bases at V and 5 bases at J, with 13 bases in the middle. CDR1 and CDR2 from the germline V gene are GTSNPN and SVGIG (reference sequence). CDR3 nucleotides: TGTGCCTGGAGTGTAGGGGGGGGAGGCGAGACCCAGTACTTC. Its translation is CAWSVGGGGETQYF.

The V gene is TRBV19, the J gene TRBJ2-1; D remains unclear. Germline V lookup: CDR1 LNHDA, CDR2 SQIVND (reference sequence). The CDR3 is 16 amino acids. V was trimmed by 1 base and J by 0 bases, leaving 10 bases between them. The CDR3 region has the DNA TGTGCCAGTAGTATAGCTCAGCGTAGCTCCTACAATGAGCAGTTCTTC. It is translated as CASSIAQRSSYNEQFF.

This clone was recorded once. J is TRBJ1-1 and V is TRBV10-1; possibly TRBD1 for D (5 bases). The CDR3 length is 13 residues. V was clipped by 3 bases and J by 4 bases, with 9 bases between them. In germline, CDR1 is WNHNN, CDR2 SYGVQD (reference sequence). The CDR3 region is CASSEGRATEAFF. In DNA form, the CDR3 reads TGCGCCAGCAGTGAAGGCAGGGCCACTGAAGCTTTCTTT.

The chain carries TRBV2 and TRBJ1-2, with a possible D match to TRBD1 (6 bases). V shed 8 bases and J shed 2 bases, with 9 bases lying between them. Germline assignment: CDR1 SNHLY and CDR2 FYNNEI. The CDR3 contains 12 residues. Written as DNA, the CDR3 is TGTGCCAGCGGGGGGGGCAACTATGGCTACACCTTC. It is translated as CASGGGNYGYTF.

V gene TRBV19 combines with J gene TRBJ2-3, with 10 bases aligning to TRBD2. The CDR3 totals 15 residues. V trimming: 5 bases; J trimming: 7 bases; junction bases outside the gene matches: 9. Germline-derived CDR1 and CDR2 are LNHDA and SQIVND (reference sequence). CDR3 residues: CASSVTAGGGHTQYF. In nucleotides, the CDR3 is TGTGCCAGTAGTGTAACAGCGGGGGGGGGCCATACGCAGTATTTT.

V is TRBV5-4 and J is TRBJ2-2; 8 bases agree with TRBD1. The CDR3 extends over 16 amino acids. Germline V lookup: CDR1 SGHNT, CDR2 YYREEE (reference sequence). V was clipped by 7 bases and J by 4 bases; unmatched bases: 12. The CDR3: CASGGFGQGVTGELFF. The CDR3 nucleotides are TGTGCCAGCGGGGGGTTTGGACAGGGAGTCACCGGGGAGCTGTTTTTT.

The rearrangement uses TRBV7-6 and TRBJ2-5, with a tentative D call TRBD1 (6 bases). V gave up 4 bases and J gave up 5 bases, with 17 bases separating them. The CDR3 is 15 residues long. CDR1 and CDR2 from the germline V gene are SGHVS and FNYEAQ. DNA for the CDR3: TGTGCCAGCAGCTCCATCGACAGGACTCCTGAGACCCAGTACTTC. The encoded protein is CASSSIDRTPETQYF.

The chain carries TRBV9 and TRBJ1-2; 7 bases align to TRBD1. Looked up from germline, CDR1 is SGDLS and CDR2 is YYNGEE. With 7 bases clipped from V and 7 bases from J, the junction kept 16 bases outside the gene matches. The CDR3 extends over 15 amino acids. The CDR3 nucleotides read TGTGCCAGCTCCGGGACGGGCAGGGGGAAGGGTGGCTACACCTTC. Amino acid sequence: CASSGTGRGKGGYTF. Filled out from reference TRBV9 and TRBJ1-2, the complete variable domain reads DSGVTQTPKHLITATGQRVTLRCSPRSGDLSVYWYQQSLDQGLQFLIQYYNGEERAKGNILERFSAQQFPDLHSELNLSSLELGDSALYFCASSGTGRGKGGYTFGSGTRLTVV.

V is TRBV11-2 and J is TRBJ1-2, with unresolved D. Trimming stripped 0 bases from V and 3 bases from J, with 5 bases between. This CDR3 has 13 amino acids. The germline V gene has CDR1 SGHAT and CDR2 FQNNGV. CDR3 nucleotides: TGTGCCAGCAGCTTAGATTCAGACTATGGCTACACCTTC. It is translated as CASSLDSDYGYTF.

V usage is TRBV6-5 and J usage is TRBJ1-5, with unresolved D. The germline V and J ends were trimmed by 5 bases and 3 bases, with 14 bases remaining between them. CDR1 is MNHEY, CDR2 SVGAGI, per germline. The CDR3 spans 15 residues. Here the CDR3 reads CASSRTGFDNQPQHF. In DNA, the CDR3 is TGTGCCAGCAGTAGGACGGGGTTTGACAATCAGCCCCAGCATTTT.